Listed below are T cell receptor beta chains from one sample, sequenced in a study of OX40 agonist ivuxolimab in advanced cancers. Assay: immunoSEQ multiplex PCR; the TCRdb copy retains only in-frame clones and omits some. The table lists tens of thousands of clones, approximately 90% of them singletons. The source was CD4+ or CD8+ T cells sorted from blood, collected in a trial of the OX40 agonist ivuxolimab. The receptors derive from an adult with an advanced solid tumor such as melanoma, head and neck, liver or kidney cancer. Both conserved end residues are part of each CDR3. A D gene is named only where the DNA matches it firmly. Clone sizes are given selectively: once, few, many, or a class where the clone is expanded.

clone size	V gene	J gene	D gene	CDR3 DNA	CDR3 protein
NA	TRBV19	TRBJ1-5	NA	TGTGCCAGTAGTATCCCCGGACAGTCCCAGCATTTT	CASSIPGQSQHF
NA	TRBV2	TRBJ2-2	NA	TGTGCCACCCTCGGGGGAAACACCGGGGAGCTGTTTTTT	CATLGGNTGELFF
NA	TRBV13	TRBJ2-5	NA	TGTGCCAGCAGCGAGGACCCTCAAGAGACCCAGTACTTC	CASSEDPQETQYF
NA	TRBV30	TRBJ2-1	NA	TGTGCCTGGAAAAATCGGAGAATCCCCTACAATGAGCAGTTCTTC	CAWKNRRIPYNEQFF
few	TRBV10-3	TRBJ2-7	NA	TGTGCCACTGACGGGCCGCACGAGCAGTACTTC	CATDGPHEQYF
NA	TRBV7-3	TRBJ2-5	NA	TGTGCCAGCAGCTTAACAGAGACCCAGTACTTC	CASSLTETQYF
NA	TRBV5-6	TRBJ2-7	TRBD1	TGTGCCAGCAGCTTTACAGGGGGCGACTACGAGCAGTACTTC	CASSFTGGDYEQYF
once	TRBV30	TRBJ1-2	NA	TGTGCCTGGAGTGTACTGTCGACAGCCTCTGCCTATGGCTACACCTTC	CAWSVLSTASAYGYTF
NA	TRBV5-4	TRBJ1-2	TRBD1	TGTGCCAGCAGCTTAGACAGGGGCCTCCATCATGGCTACACCTTC	CASSLDRGLHHGYTF
NA	TRBV7-9	TRBJ2-5	NA	TGTGCCAGCAGCCCCAAATTCTTGCAGACCCAGTACTTC	CASSPKFLQTQYF
once	TRBV21-1	TRBJ2-7	NA	TGTGCCAGCAGCAAAGGTGGGCGGAGTAGACTCCACTTC	CASSKGGRSRLHF
once	TRBV4-2	TRBJ1-2	TRBD1	TGTGCCAGCAGCCAATATGGACAGGGAGGCTATGGCTACACCTTC	CASSQYGQGGYGYTF
NA	TRBV7-2	TRBJ2-2	TRBD2	TGTGCCAGCACCCCCCCAGGACTAGCGGGAGTCCCCGGGGAGCTGTTTTTT	CASTPPGLAGVPGELFF
NA	TRBV14	TRBJ2-7	NA	TGTGCCAGCAGCCAAAGGCCTAGAGGCGAGCAGTACTTC	CASSQRPRGEQYF
NA	TRBV5-4	TRBJ2-7	NA	TGTGCCAGCAGCTTGGGCCGTACAGGGAACTACGAGCAGTACTTC	CASSLGRTGNYEQYF
NA	TRBV19	TRBJ1-6	NA	TGTGCCAGTAGTAAGAGCTCCTATAATTCACCCCTCCACTTT	CASSKSSYNSPLHF
once	TRBV4-3	TRBJ2-7	TRBD2	TGCGCCAGCAGCCCCGGGACTAGCGGCGAGCAGTACTTC	CASSPGTSGEQYF
NA	TRBV4-1	TRBJ1-5	NA	TGCGCCAGCAGCCAAGTAAGAGGAGGACAGCCCCAGCATTTT	CASSQVRGGQPQHF
NA	TRBV4-1	TRBJ1-1	TRBD1	TGCGCCAGCAGCCAAGAGAGGAACGAGGGACAGGGGGACACTGAAGCTTTCTTT	CASSQERNEGQGDTEAFF
NA	TRBV7-9	TRBJ1-4	NA	TGTGCCAGCAGCACCGAGGATGAAAAACTGTTTTTT	CASSTEDEKLFF
once	TRBV21-1	TRBJ2-4	NA	TGTGCCAGCAGAGGAAAAGGGGTAGCCAAAAACATTCAGTACTTC	CASRGKGVAKNIQYF
NA	TRBV4-3	TRBJ2-1	NA	TGCGCCAGCAGCCAAGGTCCTAGCGTGGAGCTTTTGGGTAATGAGCAGTTCTTC	CASSQGPSVELLGNEQFF
NA	TRBV6-6	TRBJ1-1	NA	TGTGCCAGCAGTCCCAGGGGCATCACTGAAGCTTTCTTT	CASSPRGITEAFF
few	TRBV27	TRBJ2-1	NA	TGTGCCAGCAGTTTGAACCTCTTCTACAATGAGCAGTTCTTC	CASSLNLFYNEQFF
NA	TRBV6-6	TRBJ2-5	TRBD2	TGTGCCAGCAGTTACGACGGGGGGAGTCAAGAGACCCAGTACTTC	CASSYDGGSQETQYF
NA	TRBV7-8	TRBJ2-7	NA	TGTGCCAGCAGCCCGTGGGTAGCCCCGCAGTACTTC	CASSPWVAPQYF
NA	TRBV4-2	TRBJ1-1	NA	TGTGCCAGCAGCCCCACAGTGGGTAGGACGGATTTGAACACTGAAGCTTTCTTT	CASSPTVGRTDLNTEAFF
NA	TRBV29-1	TRBJ2-5	NA	TGCAGCGCCGAAACGAACTGGGGCCAGTCCCGGGAGACCCAGTACTTC	CSAETNWGQSRETQYF
NA	TRBV15	TRBJ2-1	NA	TGTGCCACCAGCGACCAGTACAATGAGCAGTTCTTC	CATSDQYNEQFF
NA	TRBV18	TRBJ2-3	TRBD2	TGTGCCAGCTCACCTCCGGGACTAGCGGGCCCCTTGTACACAGATACGCAGTATTTT	CASSPPGLAGPLYTDTQYF
NA	TRBV7-3	TRBJ2-3	NA	TGTGCCAGCAGCTTAAGAGGCAAACCAGATACGCAGTATTTT	CASSLRGKPDTQYF
NA	TRBV30	TRBJ2-1	TRBD2	TGTGCCTGGGGAGACCCCCCCCAATTGGCGGGAGGCTACAATGAGCAGTTCTTC	CAWGDPPQLAGGYNEQFF
NA	TRBV2	TRBJ2-7	NA	TGTGCCAGCAGTGTGGGGTTTAGCAGGTACGAGCAGTACTTC	CASSVGFSRYEQYF
NA	TRBV6-5	TRBJ2-3	NA	TGTGCCAGCAGTTACGACAACACAGATACGCAGTATTTT	CASSYDNTDTQYF
NA	TRBV4-3	TRBJ2-1	NA	TGCGCCAGCAGCCCCAGGGACTACAATGAGCAGTTCTTC	CASSPRDYNEQFF
NA	TRBV7-9	TRBJ2-2	TRBD2	TGTGCCAGCAGCAAGACTAGCGGGACTAGCGGGGAGCTGTTTTTT	CASSKTSGTSGELFF
NA	TRBV4-1	TRBJ2-5	TRBD2	TGCGCCAGCAGCCAAGAGGGACTAGGGGTGACCCAGTACTTC	CASSQEGLGVTQYF
NA	TRBV14	TRBJ1-2	TRBD1	TGTGCCAGCAGCCAACCAGCCGGGACAGGGGGCTTGAGAGGGAATGGCTACACCTTC	CASSQPAGTGGLRGNGYTF
NA	TRBV7-9	TRBJ2-1	NA	TGTGCCAGCAGCTTAGGGCTTTCGCCTCCAAATGAGCAGTTCTTC	CASSLGLSPPNEQFF
once	TRBV19	TRBJ2-3	TRBD2	TGTGCCACTACGACTAGCGGGGCTACCACAGATACGCAGTATTTT	CATTTSGATTDTQYF
once	TRBV27	TRBJ2-2	NA	TGTGCCAGCAGTCAAGGGATTATATCCACCGGGGAGCTGTTTTTT	CASSQGIISTGELFF
NA	TRBV5-1	TRBJ2-7	TRBD1	TGCGCCAGCAGCTATGGGACAGGGGAAGGTTACGAGCAGTACTTC	CASSYGTGEGYEQYF
NA	TRBV7-9	TRBJ2-6	NA	TGTGCCAGCAGCCGAGCCTCCTCTGGGGCCAACGTCCTGACTTTC	CASSRASSGANVLTF
NA	TRBV4-2	TRBJ2-2	TRBD2	TGTGCCAGCAGCCAAGGTGTTAGCCCTAGCGGGAGTTCCGGGGAGCTGTTTTTT	CASSQGVSPSGSSGELFF
NA	TRBV5-4	TRBJ2-1	TRBD2	TGTGCCAGCAGCTTGGATTTAGCGGGAGCGGTGAATGACGAGCAGTTCTTC	CASSLDLAGAVNDEQFF
NA	TRBV13	TRBJ2-5	NA	TGTGCATCCCGGGGCGATACCGACCAAGAGACCCAGTACTTC	CASRGDTDQETQYF
NA	TRBV7-3	TRBJ1-3	NA	TGTGCCAGCAGCTTAGGCGGCAGCTCTGGAAACACCATATATTTT	CASSLGGSSGNTIYF
NA	TRBV19	TRBJ1-1	NA	TGTGCCAGTAGTATGACAGTGAACACTGAAGCTTTCTTT	CASSMTVNTEAFF
NA	TRBV7-6	TRBJ2-1	TRBD2	TGTGCCAGCAGCCAGAGCGGGGACGAGCAGTTCTTC	CASSQSGDEQFF
NA	TRBV5-1	TRBJ2-7	TRBD2	TGCGCCAGCAGCTTCACAGGACTAGCGGGCTACGAGCAGTACTTC	CASSFTGLAGYEQYF
NA	TRBV27	TRBJ2-1	TRBD2	TGTGCCAGCAGTCCCCGTGGGGCTAGCGGGGGGCGGGGTGAGCAGTTCTTC	CASSPRGASGGRGEQFF
NA	TRBV6-5	TRBJ1-5	NA	TGTGCCAGCAGCCCAAGTTATGGGCCGCCCCAGCATTTT	CASSPSYGPPQHF
NA	TRBV6-6	TRBJ2-1	NA	TGTGCCAGCACGGGCCACTCCTACAATGAGCAGTTCTTC	CASTGHSYNEQFF
NA	TRBV4-1	TRBJ2-3	TRBD2	TGCGCCAGCAGCCCCCTAGCGGTTAGCACAGATACGCAGTATTTT	CASSPLAVSTDTQYF
NA	TRBV5-5	TRBJ1-1	TRBD1	TGTGCCAGCAGCACCGGGACAGGGGGGATCGTAGCTTTCTTT	CASSTGTGGIVAFF